Shown below are 25 T cell receptor beta chains from a single sample sequenced in a study of T cell responses to AZD1222 COVID-19 vaccine. The protocol was immunoSEQ multiplex PCR, while the TCRdb copy is restricted to in-frame clones and leaves out a portion. This table has 25,000 to 30,000 clones, roughly 89% appearing once. The source was peripheral blood, collected on day 0 of AZD1222 vaccination. Receptors originate from an adult in good health.

This clone came up a few times. The chain combines TRBV2 with TRBJ2-2; 7 nucleotides line up with TRBD2. V trimming: 2 bases; J trimming: 1 base; junction bases outside the gene matches: 7. This CDR3 has 17 residues. Germline values: CDR1 SNHLY, CDR2 FYNNEI. CDR3 sequence (DNA): TGTGCCAGCAGTGAATTAATGGCGGGAGTGAACACCGGGGAGCTGTTTTTT. It encodes CASSELMAGVNTGELFF.

This chain uses TRBV7-8 with TRBJ1-5, with 8 bases aligning to TRBD1. V shed 2 bases and J 2 bases; nucleotides not matched to a gene: 8. The germline V gene encodes CDR1 SGHVS and CDR2 FQNEAQ. The CDR3 has 17 residues. CDR3 loop: CASSLRGRGQGNQPQHF. CDR3 bases: TGTGCCAGCAGCTTACGAGGCAGGGGGCAAGGCAATCAGCCCCAGCATTTT.

The chain couples TRBV30 to TRBJ1-6; TRBD1 aligns across 11 bases. V lost 3 bases, J lost 9 bases, and 10 bases stayed unmatched. Germline lookup yields CDR1 GTSNPN and CDR2 SVGIG (reference sequence). This CDR3 spans 16 amino acids. As DNA, the CDR3 is TGTGCCTGGAGGACCAGGACAGGGGGCGTTTTTTCACCCCTCCACTTT. This sequence encodes CAWRTRTGGVFSPLHF.

The genes are TRBV7-3 and TRBJ2-1; a weak D match, TRBD1 (6 bases). Germline CDR1 SGHTA, CDR2 FQGTGA. V was cut by 8 bases and J by 1 base, with 15 bases left in between. This CDR3 has 15 residues. The CDR3 DNA is TGTGCCAGCTCCCCAGGGGCGCATTCCTACAATGAGCAGTTCTTC. Translation gives CASSPGAHSYNEQFF.

The chain's CDR3 is CASSGQGGYEQYF. In nucleotides, the CDR3 is TGTGCCAGCAGTGGACAGGGGGGCTACGAGCAGTACTTC. The chain joins TRBV2 to TRBJ2-7; 9 bases agree with TRBD1. The V and J ends lost 4 bases and 3 bases, in that order; junction bases with no gene match: 1. The CDR3 length is 13 residues. The V gene's germline CDR1 is SNHLY and CDR2 FYNNEI. Together with reference TRBV2 and TRBJ2-7, the CDR3 gives the full variable domain: EPEVTQTPSHQVTQMGQEVILRCVPISNHLYFYWYRQILGQKVEFLVSFYNNEISEKSEIFDDQFSVERPDGSNFTLKIRSTKLEDSAMYFCASSGQGGYEQYFGPGTRLTVT.

The V call is TRBV3-1 (or the pseudogene TRBV3-2), the J call TRBJ1-3; no firm D call. The CDR3 loop spans 16 amino acids. Trimming pared 3 bases from V and 8 bases from J, leaving 20 bases between. CDR1 and CDR2 (germline): LGHDT, YNNKEL (reference sequence). CDR3 coding DNA: TGTGCCAGCAGCCATTTATCCTCCGGGGTGTTGGACACCATATATTTT. It specifies CASSHLSSGVLDTIYF.

The rearrangement joins TRBV7-9 to TRBJ2-2; 8 nucleotides agree with TRBD2. V gave up 2 bases and J gave up 7 bases; unmatched junction bases: 9. The CDR3 runs to 16 residues. The V gene's germline CDR1 is SEHNR and CDR2 FQNEAQ (reference sequence). CDR3 region: CASSLKLAGGGGELFF. The CDR3 bases are TGTGCCAGCAGCTTAAAGCTTGCGGGAGGTGGCGGGGAGCTGTTTTTT.

The V and J genes are TRBV6-2 or TRBV6-3 and TRBJ1-2; a weak D match, TRBD1 (6 bases). The germline V and J ends were trimmed by 4 bases and 4 bases, with 19 bases remaining between them. The CDR3 is 16 amino acids. CDR1 is MNHEY, CDR2 SVGEGT, per germline. The DNA of the CDR3 is TGTGCCAGCAGTTTAGCGTCTGGGACAAGAAGCTATGGCTACACCTTC. Protein: CASSLASGTRSYGYTF.

V usage is TRBV9 and J usage is TRBJ2-3; TRBD2 agrees at 9 bases. The CDR3 has 15 amino acids. Unmatched junction bases numbered 2, after V lost 0 bases and J lost 3 bases. Germline CDR1 reads SGDLS; CDR2 reads YYNGEE. The CDR3: CASSVGGRGTDTQYF. Written as DNA, the CDR3 is TGTGCCAGCAGCGTAGGCGGGAGGGGTACAGATACGCAGTATTTT. The full variable domain, completed using reference TRBV9 and TRBJ2-3, is DSGVTQTPKHLITATGQRVTLRCSPRSGDLSVYWYQQSLDQGLQFLIQYYNGEERAKGNILERFSAQQFPDLHSELNLSSLELGDSALYFCASSVGGRGTDTQYFGPGTRLTVL.

This chain connects TRBV27 to TRBJ2-1, with TRBD2 matching 8 bases. This CDR3 contains 15 residues. Germline V gene lookup returns CDR1 MNHEY and CDR2 SMNVEV (reference sequence). V lost 10 bases, J lost 7 bases, and 15 bases stayed unmatched. CDR3 sequence reads: CATGASGLYGNEQFF. In DNA form, the CDR3 reads TGTGCCACCGGGGCTAGCGGGTTATATGGGAATGAGCAGTTCTTC.

The chain links TRBV18 to TRBJ2-7; TRBD1 agrees at 7 bases. From germline, CDR1 is KGHSH and CDR2 LQKENI. The CDR3 sequence is 15 residues long. The junction had 8 bases not matched to a gene; V was cut back by 3 bases and J by 3 bases. For the CDR3, the DNA is TGTGCCAGCTCACCGCCGAGACAGGGCTACTACGAGCAGTACTTC. Residues: CASSPPRQGYYEQYF.

V and J are TRBV6-4 and TRBJ2-1, with 8 bases identical to TRBD1. The germline V gene encodes CDR1 MRHNA and CDR2 SNTAGT. With V trimmed by 3 bases and J by 3 bases, 1 base remained unmatched. This CDR3 spans 14 amino acids. The CDR3 DNA reads as TGTGCCAGCAGTGAGGGACAGGACTACAATGAGCAGTTCTTC. Its protein product is CASSEGQDYNEQFF.

The chain is built from TRBV2 and TRBJ1-5, with D unclear. The CDR3 covers 15 residues. The ends were cut back, 4 bases at V and 4 bases at J, with 14 bases in the middle. Germline V gene lookup returns CDR1 SNHLY and CDR2 FYNNEI. The DNA for the CDR3 is TGTGCCAGCAGTGCCGGCCTTTCTACTAATCAGCCCCAGCATTTT. Amino acids: CASSAGLSTNQPQHF.

The chain employs TRBV5-1 and TRBJ1-1; 8 nucleotides agree with TRBD1. The CDR3 extends over 15 amino acids. The junction had 4 bases not matched to a gene; V was cut back by 3 bases and J by 0 bases. CDR1 and CDR2 from the germline V gene are SGHRS and YFSETQ. CDR3 protein: CASSSLDRVNTEAFF. DNA of the CDR3: TGCGCCAGCAGCTCCCTGGACAGGGTGAACACTGAAGCTTTCTTT.

V is TRBV19 and J is TRBJ2-1; the D gene is possibly TRBD2 (6 bases). Germline V lookup: CDR1 LNHDA, CDR2 SQIVND (reference sequence). Trimming removed 3 bases from V and 7 bases from J, with 16 bases in between. This CDR3 is 15 amino acids long. CDR3: CASSILPGVGNEQFF. The CDR3 DNA follows: TGTGCCAGTAGTATTCTTCCGGGAGTGGGTAATGAGCAGTTCTTC.

Comment on this clone: A junction end diverges from the germline sequence, so it may reflect a read error. The J gene is TRBJ2-1, the V gene TRBV3-1 (or the pseudogene TRBV3-2); possibly TRBD1 for D (5 bases). Germline V lookup: CDR1 LGHDT, CDR2 YNNKEL (reference sequence). CDR3 length equals 17 residues. The CDR3 loop is CASNQESRGKSYNEQFF. For the CDR3, the DNA is TGTGCCAGCAACCAAGAATCAAGGGGAAAGTCCTACAATGAGCAGTTCTTC.

This chain links TRBV5-1 with TRBJ2-1; D ambiguous. This CDR3 comprises 13 residues. Germline CDR1 is SGHRS and CDR2 is YFSETQ. V was trimmed by 5 bases and J by 5 bases, leaving 11 bases between them. The CDR3 DNA reads as TGCGCCAGCAGACTAAGCTTGAACAATGAGCAGTTCTTC. Translating gives CASRLSLNNEQFF.

This chain uses TRBV5-1 with TRBJ2-6, with D hard to call. This CDR3 has 15 residues. Germline assignment: CDR1 SGHRS and CDR2 YFSETQ. Trimming cost V 0 bases and J 0 bases, with 4 bases left between them. CDR3 nucleotides: TGCGCCAGCAGCTTGGGGGGCTCTGGGGCCAACGTCCTGACTTTC. This gives the protein CASSLGGSGANVLTF.

The chain joins TRBV5-1 to TRBJ2-5; 9 nucleotides line up with TRBD2. Germline-derived CDR1 and CDR2 are SGHRS and YFSETQ. The CDR3 totals 16 residues. V shed 5 bases and J 5 bases; nucleotides not matched to a gene: 13. The CDR3 spells CASSQLAGVFRETQYF. The CDR3 DNA sequence: TGCGCCAGCAGTCAATTAGCGGGAGTCTTTCGGGAGACCCAGTACTTC.

The V gene is TRBV5-1, the J gene TRBJ2-2; D unclear. V shed 0 bases and J shed 7 bases, with 10 bases lying between them. This CDR3 is 14 amino acids long. Germline CDR1 and CDR2: SGHRS and YFSETQ. CDR3 sequence: CASSLEREDGELFF. In nucleotides, the CDR3 is TGCGCCAGCAGCTTGGAAAGGGAAGACGGGGAGCTGTTTTTT.

The V gene is TRBV5-5, the J gene TRBJ2-5; no reliable D call. CDR1 SGHKS and CDR2 YYEKEE come from the germline V gene (reference sequence). V gave up 0 bases and J gave up 0 bases, with 9 bases separating them. CDR3 length: 15 residues. The CDR3 DNA follows: TGTGCCAGCAGCTTGGACAACCTGCACCAAGAGACCCAGTACTTC. This encodes CASSLDNLHQETQYF.

The rearrangement joins TRBV6-5 to TRBJ1-2; 9 nucleotides match TRBD1. The CDR3 loop spans 15 amino acids. The germline V gene has CDR1 MNHEY and CDR2 SVGAGI. The trim removed 0 bases at V and 7 bases at J, leaving 6 bases unmatched. The CDR3 DNA reads as TGTGCCAGCAGTTACTCGTTTACAGGGGGCAGTGGCTACACCTTC. Its translation is CASSYSFTGGSGYTF.

The chain recombines TRBV3-1 (or the pseudogene TRBV3-2) with TRBJ2-7; 10 bases are shared with TRBD2. With V trimmed by 4 bases and J by 1 base, 7 bases remained unmatched. This CDR3 contains 16 residues. Germline assignment: CDR1 LGHDT and CDR2 YNNKEL (reference sequence). The CDR3 region has the DNA TGTGCCAGCAGCCCCGTCACTAGCGGGACGTCCTACGAGCAGTACTTC. Its protein product is CASSPVTSGTSYEQYF.

The rearrangement uses TRBV9 and TRBJ1-4; 7 positions match TRBD1. Germline V gene sequence: CDR1 SGDLS, CDR2 YYNGEE. V gave up 7 bases and J gave up 5 bases; unmatched junction bases: 8. The CDR3 runs 14 residues. DNA for the CDR3: TGTGCCAGCGCTCCGACAGGGACAAATGAAAAACTGTTTTTT. Amino acid sequence: CASAPTGTNEKLFF.

This sequence joins TRBV4-2 and TRBJ2-1; D gene unclear. CDR3 length: 18 residues. The V gene's germline CDR1 is LGHNA and CDR2 YNFKEQ. The germline V and J ends were trimmed by 1 base and 0 bases, with 16 bases remaining between them. CDR3 sequence (DNA): TGTGCCAGCAGCCAAGTTCTAGAATCTCTCGGCTCCTACAATGAGCAGTTCTTC. This sequence encodes CASSQVLESLGSYNEQFF.